Reported below is one T cell receptor (beta chain). Its antigen is undetermined. This record belongs to a study of T cells in Graves' hyperthyroidism and ophthalmopathy. RNA transcripts provided the source from which TCR beta CDR3 regions were amplified. With the HTBI primer set, the TCR CDR3 went through a first round of RT-PCR. One entry per CDR3 protein, called by TCRdb with MiXCR from the multiplex PCR reads. Of roughly 580,000 distinct CDR3 sequences in the sample, about half were seen once. Patients were excluded for uncontrolled infection, other autoimmune disease, pregnancy or lactation. The study's findings and limits: Most thyroid clonotypes that were expanded above 0.001 also turned up in blood.

Material for sequencing was peripheral blood or thyroid tissue (not recorded which). This clonotype was sampled from a woman aged 18-29 years with Graves' hyperthyroidism.

As DNA, the CDR3 is TGTGCCAGCAGCAACTGGGACTCCTGGGGCAATCAGCCCCAGCATTTT. This sequence encodes CASSNWDSWGNQPQHF. This sequence joins TRBV7-9 and TRBJ1-5; D might be TRBD1 (5 bases). The germline gives CDR1 SEHNR, CDR2 FQNEAQ (reference sequence). CDR3 size: 16 residues. Deletions cut 5 bases from V and 2 bases from J, with 16 bases between. The whole variable domain, remainder taken from reference TRBV7-9 and TRBJ1-5, is DTGVSQNPRHKITKRGQNVTFRCDPISEHNRLYWYRQTLGQGPEFLTYFQNEAQLEKSRLLSDRFSAERPKGSFSTLEIQRTEQGDSAMYLCASSNWDSWGNQPQHFGDGTRLSIL.